This paragraph covers one TCR beta chain sequence. The target antigen is unknown. The sample belongs to a study of shared clonotypes between healthy human individuals. Whole-study results and caveats: Of the naive CD4 clonotypes, about 5% were shared across a few donors.

Germline values: CDR1 SGDLS, CDR2 YYNGEE. The V end lost 1 base, the J end lost 2 bases, and 13 bases lay between the germline ends. This CDR3 spans 16 amino acids. Produced via immunoSEQ multiplex PCR; TCRdb's table is partial and in-frame only. In the table there are a few million clones, roughly 95% of which are singletons. The receptor was derived from a man aged 18 to 30 in good health. The V call is TRBV9, the J call TRBJ1-5; D is unresolved. The sequencing input was naive CD4+ T cells sorted from blood. Subset given: CD45RA+ positively selected. The CDR3 here is CASSVIIGKGNQPQHF. The CDR3 coding sequence is TGTGCCAGCAGCGTAATTATAGGGAAGGGCAATCAGCCCCAGCATTTT.